A single T cell receptor (beta chain) is shown here with its context. Its cognate antigen is unknown. The sample comes from a study of T-cell memory formation after mild COVID-19. Study at large: There were largely donor-specific TCR clusters.

The authors produced TCR alpha and TCR beta cDNA libraries with sample barcodes and UMIs by 5'RACE using constant-segment primers. A single record per CDR3 protein comes from TCRdb applying MiXCR to the 5' RACE reads. The sample consists of 390,000 or so distinct CDR3 sequences, 16% of them appearing once. Deletions cut 5 bases from V and 4 bases from J, with 17 bases between. The length of the CDR3 is 14 residues. Germline V CDR1 and CDR2: SQVTM, ANQGSEA. Notes on the study in general: Cross-reactive memory appears to have joined, as suggested by some responding clones showing up in pre-infection memory.

The sequence was obtained from a man between 18 and 35 years old who had mild COVID-19 (a few samples of this study predate the infection). Cell type and time point are not known. Material: PBMCs or a T cell subset sorted from them (not recorded which). The rearrangement links TRBV29-1 to TRBJ1-1; the D gene is possibly TRBD1 (5 bases). CDR3 residues: CSVWTPLGSTEAFF. The CDR3 nucleotides read TGCAGCGTTTGGACACCCTTGGGGTCCACTGAAGCTTTCTTT.